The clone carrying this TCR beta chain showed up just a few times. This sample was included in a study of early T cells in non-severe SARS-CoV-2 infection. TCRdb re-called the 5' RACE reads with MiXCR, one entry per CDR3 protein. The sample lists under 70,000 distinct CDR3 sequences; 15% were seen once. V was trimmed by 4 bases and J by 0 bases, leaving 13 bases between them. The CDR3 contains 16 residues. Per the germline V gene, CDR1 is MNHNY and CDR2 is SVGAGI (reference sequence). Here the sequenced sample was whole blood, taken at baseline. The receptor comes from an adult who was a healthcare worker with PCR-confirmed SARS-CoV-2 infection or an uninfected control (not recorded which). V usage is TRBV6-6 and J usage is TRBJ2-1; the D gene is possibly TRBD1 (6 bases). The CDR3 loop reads CASSSQTGGSYNEQFF. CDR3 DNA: TGTGCCAGCAGTTCGCAGACAGGCGGCTCCTACAATGAGCAGTTCTTC.